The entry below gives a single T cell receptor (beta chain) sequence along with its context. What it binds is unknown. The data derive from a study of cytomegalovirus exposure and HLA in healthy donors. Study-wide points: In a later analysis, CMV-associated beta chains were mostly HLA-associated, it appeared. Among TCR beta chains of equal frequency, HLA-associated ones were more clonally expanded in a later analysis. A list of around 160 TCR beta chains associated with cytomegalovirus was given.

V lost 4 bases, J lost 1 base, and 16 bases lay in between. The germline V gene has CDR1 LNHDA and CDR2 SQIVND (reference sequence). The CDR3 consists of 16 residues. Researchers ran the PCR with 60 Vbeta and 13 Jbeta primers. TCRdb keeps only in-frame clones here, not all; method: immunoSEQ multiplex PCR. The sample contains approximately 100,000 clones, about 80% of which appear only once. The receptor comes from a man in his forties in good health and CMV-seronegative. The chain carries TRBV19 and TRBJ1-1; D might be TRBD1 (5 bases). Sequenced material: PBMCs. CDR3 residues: CASSSLRGRGNTEAFF. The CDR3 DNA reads TGTGCCAGTAGTAGTTTAAGGGGCCGTGGGAACACTGAAGCTTTCTTT. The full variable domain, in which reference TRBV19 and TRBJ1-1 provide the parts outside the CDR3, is DGGITQSPKYLFRKEGQNVTLSCEQNLNHDAMYWYRQDPGQGLRLIYYSQIVNDFQKGDIAEGYSVSREKKESFPLTVTSAQKNPTAFYLCASSSLRGRGNTEAFFGQGTRLTVV.